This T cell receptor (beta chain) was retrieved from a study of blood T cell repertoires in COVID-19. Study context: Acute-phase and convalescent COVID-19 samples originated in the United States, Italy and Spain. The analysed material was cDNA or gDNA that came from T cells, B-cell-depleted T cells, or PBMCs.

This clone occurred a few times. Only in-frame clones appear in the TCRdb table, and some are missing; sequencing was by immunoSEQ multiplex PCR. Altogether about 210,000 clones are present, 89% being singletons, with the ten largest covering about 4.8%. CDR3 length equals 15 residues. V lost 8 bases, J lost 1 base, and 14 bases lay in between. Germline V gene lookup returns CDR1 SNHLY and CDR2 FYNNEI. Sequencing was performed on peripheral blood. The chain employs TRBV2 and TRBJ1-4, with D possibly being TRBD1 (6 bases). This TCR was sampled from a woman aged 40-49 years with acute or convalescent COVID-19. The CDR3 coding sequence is TGTGCCAGCGCTAGGACAGCTCTAACTAATGAAAAACTGTTTTTT. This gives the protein CASARTALTNEKLFF.